This T cell receptor beta chain stems from a study of blood T cell repertoires in COVID-19 (dated by TCRdb to the early 2020s). General notes on the study: Samples from collaborators originated in the United States, Italy and Spain and spanned both the acute and convalescent phases of COVID-19. The prospective study material was composed of cDNA or gDNA derived from T cells, B-cell-depleted T cells, or PBMCs. The dataset comprised deeply sampled blood TCRbeta repertoires from subjects exposed to, actively infected with, or recovered from COVID-19. A freely available public database, intended as a resource for researchers studying the immune response to SARS-CoV-2, is where the repertoires were released. Samples came from the ongoing ImmuneRACE study (first 160 participants) plus 1,254 subjects from 6 global collaborators. Sample metadata almost always included a de-identified subject ID, COVID-19 status, age in years and sex. Where available, HLA class I and class II types were obtained from metadata supplied by the sample provider rather than from assay-based typing.

One collaborating source in Seattle enrolled patients while the patients were actively infected and followed the patients over time throughout the course of disease. The collaborating institutions used their own protocols to collect whole blood in K2EDTA tubes. For TCRbeta analysis, collaborators shipped samples as frozen whole blood, isolated PBMCs, or DNA extracted from either of those sample types. Regarding this clone: The antigen it binds to is not known. No much larger clone is present one base from it, and per-base qualities are unavailable. The sample contains more than one DNA sequence encoding this CDR3.

Including cysteine and phenylalanine, the CDR3 has 13 amino acids. Here the CDR3 DNA is all that survives: 39 bases in frame from base 1. V trim: 4 bases; J trim: 5 bases; unmatched bases: 1. Results the study describes overall, beyond this receptor: The quantity of clinical and demographic metadata differed by source and by participant and was supplied without curation.

The immunoSEQ Assay, a bias-controlled multiplex PCR, was used to amplify TCRbeta CDR3 regions from genomic DNA. Regarding the original processing steps: Nucleated cell counts per sample were estimated from amplification of reference gene primers within the assay. To quantify the absolute abundance of each unique TCRbeta CDR3 rearrangement, sequence reads were collapsed and filtered. For each sample, productive Simpson clonality was calculated as the square root of Simpson's diversity index across productive rearrangements. The source is immuneACCESS, and TCRdb retained only in-frame sequences with V and J called. Part of the clones is not carried over; for the studies checked, unresolved V genes explain less than half of this, and the remainder is unexplained. V and J calls plus clone size are reproduced from that table; the DNA served to infer D and trimming. The sample table contains approximately 280,000 clones; only one count was recorded for 75% to 95% of them. The ten largest clones add up to more than 6% of the sample.

The sample comprised peripheral blood. The rearrangement joined TRBV12-3 or TRBV12-4 to TRBJ1-5, with TRBD1 identical over 8 junction bases. This receptor was obtained from a woman aged 25 to 39 with COVID-19, enrolled during active disease. In nucleotides, the sequence is TGTGCCAGCAGTTCACAGGGGGATCAGCCCCAGCATTTT. It translates as CASSSQGDQPQHF.